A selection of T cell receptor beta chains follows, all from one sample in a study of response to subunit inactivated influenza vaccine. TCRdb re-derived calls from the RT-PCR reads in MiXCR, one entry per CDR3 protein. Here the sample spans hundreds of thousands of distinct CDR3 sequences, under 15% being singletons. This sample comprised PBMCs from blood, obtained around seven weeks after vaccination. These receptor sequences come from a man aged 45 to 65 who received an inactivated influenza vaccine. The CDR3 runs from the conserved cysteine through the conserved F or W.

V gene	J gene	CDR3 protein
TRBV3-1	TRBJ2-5	CASRPGVLQETQYF
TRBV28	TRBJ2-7	CASTDFPGQGFYEQYF
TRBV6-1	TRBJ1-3	CASSTTVLSGNTIYF
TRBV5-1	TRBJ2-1	CATGADGYNEQFF
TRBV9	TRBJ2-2	CASSVGLTNTGELFF
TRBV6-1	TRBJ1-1	CASSERNLRQGTEAFF
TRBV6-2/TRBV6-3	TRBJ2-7	CASSYSRGLTYEQYF
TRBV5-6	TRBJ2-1	CASSYTLDRVRYNEQFF
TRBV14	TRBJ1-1	CASSHPEHTEAFF
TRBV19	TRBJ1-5	CASTTRQGRGNQPQHF
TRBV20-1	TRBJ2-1	CSARNRGRISYNEQFF
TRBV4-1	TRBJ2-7	CASSHGDRGRRGEQYF
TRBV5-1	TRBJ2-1	CASSRGTSDLLDEQFF